These 23 T cell receptor beta chains were sequenced from one sample in a study of T cell clonality in common variable immunodeficiency. Assay used: immunoSEQ multiplex PCR; TCRdb lists only in-frame clones, some missing. The specimen has under 45,000 clones, none found just once. The sample comprised peripheral blood mononuclear cells. Every receptor here comes from a person aged 18 to 75 in good health.

This clone was counted at least ten times. The read terminates 3 residues before the CDR3 end, so the remaining end is supplied by the germline J gene. The rearrangement links TRBV16 to TRBJ1-5; the D is unclear. Per germline, CDR1 KGHSY and CDR2 FQNENV. V lost 3 bases and J lost 1, with 7 bases in between. The CDR3 loop spans 14 amino acids. This CDR3 is CASSQKGSNQPQHF. The CDR3 DNA, read in part, is TGTGCCAGCAGCCAGAAGGGCAGCAATCAGCCC.

The sample holds many counts of this clone. The read comes to an end 3 residues before the CDR3 does, leaving the germline J gene to fill in the end. The chain uses TRBV5-4 and TRBJ1-1; D remains unclear. The germline CDR1 and CDR2 sequences are SGHNT and YYREEE (reference sequence). Trimming cost V 2 bases and J 7 bases, with 12 bases left between them. The CDR3 loop spans 13 amino acids. CDR3 loop: CASSLGGTGEAFF. The CDR3 bases that were read are TGTGCCAGCAGCTTAGGCGGAACGGGTGAA.

In this sample, this clone turned up many times. The CDR3 end falls 3 residues outside the read, so it is completed with the germline J gene. J is TRBJ2-3 and V is TRBV20-1, with 14 nucleotides matching TRBD2. This CDR3 has 18 residues. Looked up from germline, CDR1 is DFQATT and CDR2 is SNEGSKA (reference sequence). The chain's CDR3 is CSARDRLAGGFDEETQYF. Incomplete CDR3 DNA: TGCAGTGCTAGAGATCGACTAGCGGGGGGGTTTGACGAAGAGACG.

This clone has a count of ten or more. The read ends 3 residues early relative to the CDR3; the germline J gene fills the gap. The chain links TRBV5-1 to TRBJ1-1; no clear D gene. Germline lookup yields CDR1 SGHRS and CDR2 YFSETQ. Between the trimmed V and J ends, which lost 0 bases and 0 bases, there was a span of 9 bases. The CDR3 extends over 15 amino acids. The CDR3 is CASSLVAGMNTEAFF. The sequenced CDR3 bases are TGCGCCAGCAGCTTGGTTGCGGGAATGAACACTGAA.

This clone was detected ten times or more. The observed sequence ends 3 residues before the CDR3 terminus, with the missing tail filled in from the germline J gene. J is TRBJ1-3 and V is TRBV7-8; D gene ambiguous. Germline CDR1 SGHVS, CDR2 FQNEAQ. Deletions cut 4 bases from V and 8 bases from J, with 9 bases between. The CDR3 runs to 12 residues. The CDR3 reads CASSSLADTIYF. CDR3 bases read: TGTGCCAGCAGCTCCCTCGCGGACACC.

In its sample, this clone was seen a few times. The missing CDR3 end, 3 residues past where the read stops, is filled in from the germline J gene. This chain links TRBV11-3 with TRBJ2-2; possibly TRBD2 for D (6 bases). The V end lost 4 bases, the J end lost 2 bases, and 8 bases lay between the germline ends. CDR1 is SGHNT and CDR2 is YENEEA in the germline V gene. The length of the CDR3 is 14 residues. The DNA read from the CDR3 is TGTGCCAGCAGCTCGACTAGAAACACCGGGGAG. It translates to CASSSTRNTGE. The CDR3 as a whole reads CASSSTRNTGELFF.

This clone was counted at least ten times. The observed sequence ends 3 residues before the CDR3 terminus, with the missing tail filled in from the germline J gene. The chain carries TRBV4-1 and TRBJ1-2; D is unresolved. The germline V gene encodes CDR1 MGHRA and CDR2 YSYEKL. This CDR3 is built from 16 residues. V was pared by 0 bases and J by 4 bases, with 15 bases between. CDR3 region: CASSQEDQVPLYGYTF. The sequenced part of the CDR3 DNA is TGCGCCAGCAGCCAAGAAGACCAGGTTCCCCTCTATGGC.

There are many counts of this clone. The sequence runs out 3 residues before the end of the CDR3; the remainder is reconstructed from the germline J gene. The chain uses TRBV20-1 and TRBJ2-1; 8 nucleotides line up with TRBD1. Per the germline V gene, CDR1 is DFQATT and CDR2 is SNEGSKA (reference sequence). This CDR3 has 19 amino acids. The V segment lost 0 bases and the J segment 1 base; nucleotides outside the gene matches: 14. The CDR3 DNA, read in part, is TGCAGTGCTAGAGATCCAAGGCTACATGACAGGGGTTCCTACAATGAG. It yields the protein CSARDPRLHDRGSYNE. The entire CDR3 reads CSARDPRLHDRGSYNEQFF.

This clone has at least ten counts. The read is 3 residues too short to cover the CDR3 end, so that end is filled in from the germline J gene. The V gene is TRBV10-3, the J gene TRBJ1-2; 9 nucleotides line up with TRBD1. The CDR3 sequence is 13 residues long. The V gene's germline CDR1 is ENHRY and CDR2 SYGVKD. CDR3 bases read: TGTGCCATCAGTGCCGACAGGGGGAGAGGC. This codes for CAISADRGRG. The entire CDR3 protein reads CAISADRGRGYTF.

This clone was detected many times. Read coverage stops 3 residues before the CDR3 terminus; the germline J gene supplies the remainder. J is TRBJ2-7 and V is TRBV12-3 or TRBV12-4; D not resolved. Trimming took 1 base from V and 3 from J, leaving 7 bases between them. The CDR3 is 13 residues long. CDR3 DNA, as far as it was read: TGTGCCAGCAGTTTAGACTTAAACTACGAG. Protein: CASSLDLNYE. The full CDR3 protein reads CASSLDLNYEQYF.

This clone was counted between two and nine times. From the germline J gene comes the end of the CDR3, since the read stops 3 residues before it. The chain combines TRBV19 with TRBJ1-5; 7 bases fit TRBD1. Germline CDR1 is LNHDA and CDR2 is SQIVND (reference sequence). The CDR3 has 15 amino acids. V was pared by 3 bases and J by 6 bases, with 8 bases of the junction left unmatched. CDR3 DNA (partial): TGTGCCAGTAGTATTCATACAGGGGAGGGTCAGCCC. Protein product: CASSIHTGEGQP. The entire CDR3 is CASSIHTGEGQPQHF.

This clone was recorded many times. The CDR3 end lies 3 residues beyond the end of the read and is filled in from the germline J gene. The chain carries TRBV10-1 and TRBJ2-2; D might be TRBD2 (6 bases). This CDR3 region has 14 residues. Germline V gene data show CDR1 as WNHNN and CDR2 as SYGVQD (reference sequence). The part of the CDR3 DNA that was read is TGCGCCAGCAGTGAGGAACCGGTCGGGGGAAAG. Amino acid sequence: CASSEEPVGGK. The entire CDR3 protein is CASSEEPVGGKLFF.

Details on this clone: The sequenced fragment ends 3 residues before the CDR3 boundary, so the rest is inferred from the germline J gene. This chain connects TRBV7-2 to TRBJ2-3; 12 positions match TRBD2. The CDR3 spans 15 residues. The germline V gene encodes CDR1 SGHTA and CDR2 FQGNSA. CDR3 loop: CASSSSGGAQETQYF. The sequenced part of the CDR3 DNA is TGTGCCAGCAGCTCTAGCGGGGGGGCGCAAGAGACG.

Many counts were recorded for this clone. The read ends 3 residues early relative to the CDR3; the germline J gene fills the gap. The chain is built from TRBV30 and TRBJ2-2, with 8 bases matching TRBD2. CDR3 size: 13 residues. Germline V gene sequence: CDR1 GTSNPN, CDR2 SVGIG (reference sequence). The CDR3: CGAGAMRTGELFF. The DNA read from the CDR3 is TGTGGAGCGGGAGCCATGCGTACCGGGGAG.

In this sample, this clone is medium-sized. From the germline J gene comes the end of the CDR3, since the read stops 3 residues before it. This chain uses TRBV5-1 with TRBJ2-7; 11 bases match TRBD2. The CDR3 spans 16 residues. CDR1 and CDR2 from the germline V gene are SGHRS and YFSETQ. J was trimmed by 4 bases and V by 0 bases; bases with no gene match: 6. The DNA read from the CDR3 is TGCGCCAGCAGCTTGGCCCCTAGCGGGGGGTTTTACGAG. Protein sequence: CASSLAPSGGFYE. The CDR3 as a whole reads CASSLAPSGGFYEQYF.

This clone was observed many times. The CDR3 goes on 3 residues after the read ends, and that part is filled in from the germline J gene. The chain is built from TRBV5-6 and TRBJ2-1, with TRBD2 as a possible D gene (6 bases). There are 15 residues in the CDR3. From germline, CDR1 is SGHDT and CDR2 YYEEEE. V was shortened by 3 bases and J by 0 bases, with 10 bases between the two germline ends. The CDR3: CASSSLTSSYNEQFF. The sequenced CDR3 bases are TGTGCCAGCAGCTCCCTGACTAGCTCCTACAATGAG.

Ten or more counts support this clone. The read falls 3 residues short of the CDR3 end, and the missing part is taken from the germline J gene. The V and J genes are TRBV7-9 and TRBJ2-1, with D perhaps TRBD2 (7 bases). The CDR3 is made up of 15 amino acids. V was clipped by 3 bases and J by 4 bases, with 13 bases between them. The germline CDR1 and CDR2 sequences are SEHNR and FQNEAQ (reference sequence). The sequenced CDR3 bases are TGTGCCAGCAGCTTCGGCAGGGGAGGGTACAATGAG. Amino acid sequence: CASSFGRGGYNE. The CDR3, in full, reads CASSFGRGGYNEQFF.

This clone was picked up many times. With the read ending 3 residues before the CDR3 end, the germline J gene is used to fill in that end. V usage is TRBV19 and J usage is TRBJ1-5; 8 bases match TRBD1. V gave up 5 bases and J gave up 9 bases; unmatched junction bases: 9. Per germline, CDR1 LNHDA and CDR2 SQIVND (reference sequence). CDR3 length: 14 residues. The CDR3 here is CASSFSGGTRPQHF. The CDR3 bases that were read are TGTGCCAGTAGTTTTTCAGGGGGCACGCGGCCC.

This clone was counted ten times or more. Coverage ceases 3 residues before the CDR3 finishes, and the germline J gene fills in the end. V gene TRBV6-1 combines with J gene TRBJ1-4, with D unclear. Germline values: CDR1 MNHNS, CDR2 SASEGT. The V end lost 1 base, the J end lost 5 bases, and 8 bases lay between the germline ends. CDR3 length: 14 residues. The part of the CDR3 DNA that was read is TGTGCCAGCAGTGAAGTGTTTCTCAATGAAAAA. Its translation: CASSEVFLNEK. The whole CDR3 reads CASSEVFLNEKLFF.

This clone was recorded at least ten times. This CDR3 reads CASMGTGGYGYTF. The DNA read from the CDR3 is TGTGCCAGCATGGGGACAGGGGGCTATGGC. The J gene is TRBJ1-2, the V gene TRBV2, with 11 bases identical to TRBD1. With the read ending 3 residues before the CDR3 end, the germline J gene is used to fill in that end. This CDR3 is built from 13 residues. From germline, CDR1 is SNHLY and CDR2 FYNNEI. V was pared by 7 bases and J by 4 bases, with 2 bases of the junction left unmatched.

This clone occurred many times. The read falls 3 residues short of the CDR3 end, and the missing part is taken from the germline J gene. The chain joins TRBV30 to TRBJ2-3; TRBD2 aligns across 7 bases. In germline, CDR1 is GTSNPN, CDR2 SVGIG (reference sequence). The CDR3 extends over 14 amino acids. The CDR3 DNA, read in part, is TGTGCCTGGAGTGGGGAGGGGCTTGGCCTGTCG. Translation gives CAWSGEGLGLS. The CDR3 reads in full as CAWSGEGLGLSQYF. Using reference TRBV30 and TRBJ2-3 for the parts outside the CDR3, the full variable domain is SQTIHQWPATLVQPVGSPLSLECTVEGTSNPNLYWYRQAAGRGLQLLFYSVGIGQISSEVPQNLSASRPQDRQFILSSKKLLLSDSGFYLCAWSGEGLGLSQYFGPGTRLTVL.

The table lists this clone with a few counts. The read ends 3 residues shy of where the CDR3 ends; the end is completed using the germline J gene. The chain combines TRBV20-1 with TRBJ1-2, with TRBD1 matching 7 bases. This CDR3 comprises 15 residues. V shed 6 bases, J shed 0 bases, and the junction held 10 bases outside the gene matches. CDR1 and CDR2 (germline): DFQATT, SNEGSKA (reference sequence). The CDR3 DNA, read in part, is TGCAGTGCCCTGCGGGACAGATTACCTAACTATGGC. Translated, it gives CSALRDRLPNYG. The entire CDR3 is CSALRDRLPNYGYTF.

Ten or more counts support this clone. The read halts 3 residues ahead of the CDR3 end, with the missing end drawn from the germline J gene. This chain connects TRBV5-1 to TRBJ1-1; 8 bases map to TRBD1. The CDR3 covers 16 residues. Germline lookup yields CDR1 SGHRS and CDR2 YFSETQ. After removal of 4 bases from V and 1 base from J, the junction contained 9 bases not matched to a gene. The covered CDR3 bases are TGCGCCAGCAGCGCTGGACAGGGATCGTGGAACACTGAA. Protein sequence: CASSAGQGSWNTE. The whole CDR3 protein reads CASSAGQGSWNTEAFF.